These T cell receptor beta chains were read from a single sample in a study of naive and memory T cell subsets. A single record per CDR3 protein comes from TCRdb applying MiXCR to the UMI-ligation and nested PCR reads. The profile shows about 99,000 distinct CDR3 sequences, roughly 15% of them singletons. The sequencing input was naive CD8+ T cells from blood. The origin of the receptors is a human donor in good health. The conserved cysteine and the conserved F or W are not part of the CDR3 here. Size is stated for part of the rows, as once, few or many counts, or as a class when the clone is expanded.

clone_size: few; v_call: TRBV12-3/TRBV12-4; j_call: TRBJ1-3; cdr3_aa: ASSFGQGNTIY
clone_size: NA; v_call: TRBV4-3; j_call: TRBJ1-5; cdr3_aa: ASSQVWALSQPQH
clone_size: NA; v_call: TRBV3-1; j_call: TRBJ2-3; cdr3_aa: ASSQDWVGERVDTQY
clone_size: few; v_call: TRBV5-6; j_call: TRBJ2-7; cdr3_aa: ASSSQGTLLY
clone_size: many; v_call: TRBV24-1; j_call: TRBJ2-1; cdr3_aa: ATSAYARGSVYNEFC
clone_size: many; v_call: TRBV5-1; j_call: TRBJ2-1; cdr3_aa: ASSLGRTVTFGNNEQF
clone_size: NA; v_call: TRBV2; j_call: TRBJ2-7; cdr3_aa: ASSGLVTYEQY
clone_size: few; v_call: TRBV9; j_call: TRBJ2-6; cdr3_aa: ASSVVGGGISGANVLT
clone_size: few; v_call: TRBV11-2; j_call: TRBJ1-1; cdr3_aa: ASSFTGADTEAF
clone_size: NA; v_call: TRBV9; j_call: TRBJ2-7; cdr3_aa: ASSSSSGSYEQY